This entry lists 30 T cell receptor beta chains sequenced from one sample in a study of PD-L1 blockade in urothelial cancer. Clones were read by immunoSEQ multiplex PCR, and TCRdb kept only the in-frame ones, dropping some. Of around 100,000 clones in the sample, around 93% were seen once. Time point defined: peripheral blood 6 weeks after treatment start. Specimen: PBMCs, collected around atezolizumab (anti-PD-L1) treatment. The receptor set was obtained from a man aged 55 to 69 with urothelial cancer.

The rearrangement links TRBV9 to TRBJ2-2, with D possibly being TRBD2 (6 bases). V lost 0 bases and J 4 bases, leaving 13 bases between the germline ends. The CDR3 covers 16 residues. The germline V gene has CDR1 SGDLS and CDR2 YYNGEE. CDR3 coding DNA: TGTGCCAGCAGCGTAGGGGGCGGGGCCGCCACCGGGGAGCTGTTTTTT. It specifies CASSVGGGAATGELFF.

This clone was counted a single time. The chain employs TRBV27 and TRBJ2-1, with 8 nucleotides matching TRBD1. The CDR3 sequence is 14 residues long. In germline, CDR1 is MNHEY, CDR2 SMNVEV (reference sequence). The V segment lost 5 bases and the J segment 4 bases; nucleotides outside the gene matches: 4. The CDR3, as DNA: TGTGCCAGCAGTGGACAGGGTCGGTACAATGAGCAGTTCTTC. This encodes CASSGQGRYNEQFF.

The chain joins TRBV15 to TRBJ2-5; D call uncertain. The V and J ends lost 8 bases and 0 bases respectively, with 13 bases between them. Germline CDR1 is LNHNV and CDR2 is YYDKDF (reference sequence). The CDR3 totals 14 residues. CDR3 coding DNA: TGTGCCACCTGGCTTCCAGTACACCAAGAGACCCAGTACTTC. Amino acid sequence: CATWLPVHQETQYF.

CDR3 DNA sequence: TGTGCCAGCAGCGTAACAGGGAACTCCTACGAGCAGTACTTC. Translation gives CASSVTGNSYEQYF. The rearrangement joins TRBV9 to TRBJ2-7; a weak D match, TRBD1 (6 bases). The V and J ends lost 1 base and 0 bases respectively, with 8 bases between them. Germline V gene lookup returns CDR1 SGDLS and CDR2 YYNGEE. This CDR3 is built from 14 residues.

The chain combines TRBV16 with TRBJ2-7; D might be TRBD1 (6 bases). CDR3 length: 15 amino acids. Deletions cut 4 bases from V and 6 bases from J, with 19 bases between. Germline loops: CDR1 KGHSY, CDR2 FQNENV. The CDR3 DNA reads TGTGCCAGCAGCCTGTGGATGGGGGCCGAGAGCGAGCAGTACTTC. Translation: CASSLWMGAESEQYF.

The V call is TRBV6-6, the J call TRBJ2-7, with 9 bases matching TRBD1. The CDR3 consists of 16 residues. J lost 2 bases, V lost 5 bases, and 10 bases had no gene match. Per the germline V gene, CDR1 is MNHNY and CDR2 is SVGAGI (reference sequence). CDR3 loop: CASSPPGQGVTYEQYF. The DNA for the CDR3 is TGTGCCAGCAGTCCGCCGGGACAGGGAGTCACCTACGAGCAGTACTTC.

The chain links TRBV6-5 to TRBJ1-5; TRBD1 is a possible D gene (5 bases). The V and J ends lost 6 bases and 2 bases respectively, with 14 bases between them. Germline V lookup: CDR1 MNHEY, CDR2 SVGAGI. This CDR3 has 15 residues. As DNA, the CDR3 is TGTGCCAGCAGCCGACAGCCAGGTGGCAATCAGCCCCAGCATTTT. This codes for CASSRQPGGNQPQHF.

The V and J genes are TRBV5-6 and TRBJ2-3; 8 nucleotides line up with TRBD1. Germline CDR1 is SGHDT and CDR2 is YYEEEE. V gave up 1 base and J gave up 0 bases; unmatched junction bases: 4. The CDR3 sequence is 16 residues long. The CDR3 spells CASSLPGQGSTDTQYF. In DNA form, the CDR3 reads TGTGCCAGCAGCTTGCCCGGACAGGGTAGCACAGATACGCAGTATTTT.

The V gene is TRBV7-3, the J gene TRBJ1-5; D is unclear. Trimming stripped 8 bases from V and 0 bases from J, with 5 bases between. The CDR3 has 12 residues. Germline values: CDR1 SGHTA, CDR2 FQGTGA. CDR3 in amino acids: CASADSNQPQHF. CDR3 bases: TGTGCCAGCGCGGATAGCAATCAGCCCCAGCATTTT.

The chain couples TRBV27 to TRBJ1-5; maybe TRBD1 (5 bases). Germline V gene data show CDR1 as MNHEY and CDR2 as SMNVEV (reference sequence). V lost 4 bases and J 0 bases, leaving 16 bases between the germline ends. The CDR3 consists of 17 residues. The CDR3 DNA reads TGTGCCAGCAGTTCATACAGGACGGAAGATAGCAATCAGCCCCAGCATTTT. This sequence encodes CASSSYRTEDSNQPQHF.

The rearrangement joins TRBV5-4 to TRBJ2-3; 12 nucleotides line up with TRBD2. Germline V CDR1 and CDR2: SGHNT, YYREEE (reference sequence). Unmatched junction bases numbered 13, after V lost 3 bases and J lost 2 bases. This CDR3 comprises 19 residues. The chain's CDR3 is CASSSELAGGYSPTDTQYF. CDR3 DNA: TGTGCCAGCAGCTCGGAACTAGCGGGGGGCTACTCACCCACAGATACGCAGTATTTT.

V and J are TRBV11-1 and TRBJ2-5, with D maybe TRBD2 (6 bases). This CDR3 comprises 14 residues. CDR1 SGHAT and CDR2 FQDESV come from the germline V gene (reference sequence). The V gene lost 3 bases and the J gene lost 2 bases, with 10 bases spanning the gap. The CDR3 spells CASSLNSGQETQYF. CDR3 sequence (DNA): TGTGCCAGCAGCTTGAATAGCGGACAAGAGACCCAGTACTTC.

The gene calls are TRBV6-1 and TRBJ2-7; maybe TRBD2 (7 bases). V lost 2 bases to trimming and J lost 6 bases, with 14 bases between them. The CDR3 totals 14 residues. Germline CDR1 and CDR2: MNHNS and SASEGT. In DNA form, the CDR3 reads TGTGCCAGCAGTGAAAGGGGGAGGGCTCCCGAGCAGTACTTC. Translated, it gives CASSERGRAPEQYF.

This rearrangement joins TRBV4-3 to TRBJ1-4; weak D call: TRBD1 (6 bases). CDR3 size: 16 residues. V was shortened by 0 bases and J by 5 bases, with 13 bases between the two germline ends. From germline, CDR1 is LGHNA and CDR2 YSLEER. DNA for the CDR3: TGCGCCAGCAGCCAAGATGTTGCGACAGGAAATGAAAAACTGTTTTTT. Its protein is CASSQDVATGNEKLFF.

The CDR3 sequence: CASSYQTGSSYNEQFF. The DNA for the CDR3 is TGTGCCAGCAGTTACCAAACAGGTAGCTCCTACAATGAGCAGTTCTTC. The chain recombines TRBV6-5 with TRBJ2-1, with D tentatively TRBD1 (5 bases). V lost 2 bases to trimming and J lost 0 bases, with 11 bases between them. Per the germline V gene, CDR1 is MNHEY and CDR2 is SVGAGI. The CDR3 runs 16 residues.

The chain carries TRBV2 and TRBJ2-3; TRBD2 might be the D (7 bases). V was trimmed by 0 bases and J by 1 base, leaving 11 bases between them. CDR3 length: 16 amino acids. Germline CDR1 and CDR2: SNHLY and FYNNEI. CDR3 coding DNA: TGTGCCAGCAGTGAAGCTGCGGGGGCCCGCACAGATACGCAGTATTTT. It translates to CASSEAAGARTDTQYF.

This sequence joins TRBV28 and TRBJ1-4; 11 bases fit TRBD1. The CDR3 has 15 residues. The trim removed 2 bases at V and 8 bases at J, leaving 4 bases unmatched. Germline V gene sequence: CDR1 MDHEN, CDR2 SYDVKM. The CDR3 DNA sequence: TGTGCCAGCAGTTTAATGGGACAGGGGGGCGAAAAACTGTTTTTT. Protein product: CASSLMGQGGEKLFF.

The gene calls are TRBV27 and TRBJ2-2; D may be TRBD2 (6 bases). The length of the CDR3 is 13 residues. Looked up from germline, CDR1 is MNHEY and CDR2 is SMNVEV (reference sequence). V was shortened by 6 bases and J by 7 bases, with 12 bases between the two germline ends. CDR3 amino acids: CASSPGVDGELFF. The CDR3, as DNA: TGTGCCAGCAGCCCGGGGGTGGACGGGGAGCTGTTTTTT.

The chain joins TRBV7-9 to TRBJ2-5; 8 bases line up with TRBD2. V shed 5 bases, J shed 1 base, and the junction held 6 bases outside the gene matches. There are 15 residues in the CDR3. In germline, CDR1 is SEHNR, CDR2 FQNEAQ (reference sequence). CDR3 nucleotides: TGTGCCAGCAGCCGGGGGGGCGGGAGCCAAGAGACCCAGTACTTC. Its translation is CASSRGGGSQETQYF.

This CDR3 reads CASSPGARTDNEQFF. CDR3 coding DNA: TGTGCCAGCAGCCCCGGGGCGAGGACAGACAATGAGCAGTTCTTC. The chain links TRBV9 to TRBJ2-1; a weak D match, TRBD1 (6 bases). The CDR3 totals 15 residues. Trimming pared 4 bases from V and 5 bases from J, leaving 16 bases between. Germline V gene lookup returns CDR1 SGDLS and CDR2 YYNGEE.

The chain recombines TRBV29-1 with TRBJ2-3; 12 positions match TRBD2. Looked up from germline, CDR1 is SQVTM and CDR2 is ANQGSEA. J gave up 4 bases and V 7 bases, and 6 bases lay outside the gene matches. This CDR3 spans 14 amino acids. CDR3 nucleotide sequence: TGCAGCGCTAGGACTAGCGGGGTCTCAGATACGCAGTATTTT. Translation: CSARTSGVSDTQYF.

This clone occurred once. The J gene is TRBJ2-3, the V gene TRBV9, with TRBD2 identical over 13 bases. J lost 0 bases, V lost 0 bases, and 7 bases had no gene match. Germline CDR1 SGDLS, CDR2 YYNGEE. The CDR3 totals 19 residues. The CDR3 sequence: CASSVGTGTSGVSTDTQYF. In nucleotides, the CDR3 is TGTGCCAGCAGCGTAGGAACCGGGACTAGCGGGGTTAGCACAGATACGCAGTATTTT.

V gene TRBV7-2 combines with J gene TRBJ1-5; D gene uncertain. The germline V and J ends were trimmed by 5 bases and 4 bases, with 15 bases remaining between them. Per germline, CDR1 SGHTA and CDR2 FQGNSA. This CDR3 spans 15 amino acids. Here the CDR3 reads CASSLSSGTNQPQHF. CDR3 DNA sequence: TGTGCCAGCAGCCTGAGCAGCGGAACGAATCAGCCCCAGCATTTT. Using reference TRBV7-2 and TRBJ1-5 for the parts outside the CDR3, the full variable domain is GAGVSQSPSNKVTEKGKDVELRCDPISGHTALYWYRQSLGQGLEFLIYFQGNSAPDKSGLPSDRFSAERTGGSVSTLTIQRTQQEDSAVYLCASSLSSGTNQPQHFGDGTRLSIL.

In regard to this clone: This CDR3 is also generated by other DNA sequences in the sample. CDR3 DNA sequence: TGTGCCAGTAGTAGACAGGGGGCCGGGGAGCTGTTTTTT. Translating it yields CASSRQGAGELFF. V and J are TRBV19 and TRBJ2-2; 9 bases line up with TRBD1. V shed 4 bases and J 6 bases; nucleotides not matched to a gene: 0. Germline V gene lookup returns CDR1 LNHDA and CDR2 SQIVND (reference sequence). The CDR3 is 13 residues long.

This clone was counted between two and nine times. V and J are TRBV28 and TRBJ1-2; the D is unclear. Germline V gives CDR1 MDHEN, CDR2 SYDVKM. V lost 3 bases to trimming and J lost 4 bases, with 6 bases between them. The CDR3 extends over 12 amino acids. The CDR3 DNA is TGTGCCAGCAGTTTTTCGGGCTATGGCTACACCTTC. This translates into CASSFSGYGYTF.

This clone was observed a single time. V gene TRBV10-3 combines with J gene TRBJ2-3; tentatively, D is TRBD1 (6 bases). From germline, CDR1 is ENHRY and CDR2 SYGVKD. CDR3 length equals 17 residues. V was clipped by 6 bases and J by 3 bases, with 22 bases between them. In DNA, the CDR3 is TGTGCCATCAGCCAACCGGGGACATCCAAGGGTACAGATACGCAGTATTTT. Residues: CAISQPGTSKGTDTQYF.

The chain has TRBV4-2 and TRBJ2-2; TRBD2 matches at 11 bases. CDR1 is LGHNA and CDR2 is YNFKEQ in the germline V gene. The CDR3 consists of 16 residues. The junction had 2 bases not matched to a gene; V was cut back by 4 bases and J by 1 base. CDR3 nucleotide sequence: TGTGCCAGCAGCCCAACTAGCGGGGGGAACACCGGGGAGCTGTTTTTT. Translated, it gives CASSPTSGGNTGELFF.

The chain employs TRBV10-3 and TRBJ2-7; 12 nucleotides align to TRBD2. Per germline, CDR1 ENHRY and CDR2 SYGVKD. The CDR3 runs to 14 residues. The V and J ends lost 10 bases and 4 bases, in that order; junction bases with no gene match: 8. This CDR3 is CATARTSGNYEQYF. The CDR3 bases are TGTGCCACAGCGCGGACTAGCGGGAATTACGAGCAGTACTTC.

V and J are TRBV7-3 and TRBJ2-1; 8 bases line up with TRBD1. This CDR3 is built from 14 residues. CDR1 SGHTA and CDR2 FQGTGA come from the germline V gene. V shed 5 bases, J shed 9 bases, and the junction held 9 bases outside the gene matches. CDR3 nucleotide sequence: TGTGCCAGCAGCGGAAGCGGACAGGGATTTGAGCAGTTCTTC. It translates to CASSGSGQGFEQFF.

The CDR3 reads CASASQGAVAEAFF. Written as DNA, the CDR3 is TGTGCCAGCGCAAGCCAGGGGGCCGTGGCTGAAGCTTTCTTT. The V gene is TRBV6-5, the J gene TRBJ1-1; 8 bases are shared with TRBD1. The CDR3 totals 14 residues. Germline assignment: CDR1 MNHEY and CDR2 SVGAGI. V was pared by 8 bases and J by 6 bases, with 11 bases of the junction left unmatched.